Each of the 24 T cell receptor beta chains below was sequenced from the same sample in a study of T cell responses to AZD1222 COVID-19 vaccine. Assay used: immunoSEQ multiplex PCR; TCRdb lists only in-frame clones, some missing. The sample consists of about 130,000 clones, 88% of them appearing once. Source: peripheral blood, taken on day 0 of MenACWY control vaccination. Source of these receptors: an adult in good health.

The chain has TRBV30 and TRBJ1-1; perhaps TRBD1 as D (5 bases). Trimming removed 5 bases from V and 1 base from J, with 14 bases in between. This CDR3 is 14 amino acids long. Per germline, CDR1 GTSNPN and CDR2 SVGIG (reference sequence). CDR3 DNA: TGTGCCTGGTTTCGCAGGGACCAGAACACTGAAGCTTTCTTT. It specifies CAWFRRDQNTEAFF. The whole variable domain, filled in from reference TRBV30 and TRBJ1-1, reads SQTIHQWPATLVQPVGSPLSLECTVEGTSNPNLYWYRQAAGRGLQLLFYSVGIGQISSEVPQNLSASRPQDRQFILSSKKLLLSDSGFYLCAWFRRDQNTEAFFGQGTRLTVV.

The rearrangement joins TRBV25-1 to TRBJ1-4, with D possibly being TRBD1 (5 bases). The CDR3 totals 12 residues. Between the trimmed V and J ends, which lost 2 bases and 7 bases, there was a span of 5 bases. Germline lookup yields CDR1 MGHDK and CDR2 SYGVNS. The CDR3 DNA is TGTGCCAGCAGTGAACAGGGTGAAAAACTGTTTTTT. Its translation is CASSEQGEKLFF. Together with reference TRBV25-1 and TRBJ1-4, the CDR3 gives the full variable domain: EADIYQTPRYLVIGTGKKITLECSQTMGHDKMYWYQQDPGMELHLIHYSYGVNSTEKGDLSSESTVSRIRTEHFPLTLESARPSHTSQYLCASSEQGEKLFFGSGTQLSVL.

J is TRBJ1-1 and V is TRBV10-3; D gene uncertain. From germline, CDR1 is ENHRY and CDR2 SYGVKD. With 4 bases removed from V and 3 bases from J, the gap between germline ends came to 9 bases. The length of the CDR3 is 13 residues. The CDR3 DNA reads TGTGCCATCAGTGGGGGAGAAGACACTGAAGCTTTCTTT. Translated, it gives CAISGGEDTEAFF.

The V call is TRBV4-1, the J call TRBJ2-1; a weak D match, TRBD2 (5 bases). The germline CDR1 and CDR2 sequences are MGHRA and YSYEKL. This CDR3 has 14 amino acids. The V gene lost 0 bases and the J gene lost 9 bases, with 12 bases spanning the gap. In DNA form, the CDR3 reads TGCGCCAGCAGCCAAGATGGGCTAGCTGGTGAGCAGTTCTTC. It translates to CASSQDGLAGEQFF.

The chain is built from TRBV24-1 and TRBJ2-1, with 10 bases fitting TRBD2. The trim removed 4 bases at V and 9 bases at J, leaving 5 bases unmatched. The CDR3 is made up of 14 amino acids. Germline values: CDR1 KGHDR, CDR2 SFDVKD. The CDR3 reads CATSEGTSVSEQFF. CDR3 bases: TGTGCCACCAGTGAAGGGACTAGCGTGAGTGAGCAGTTCTTC.

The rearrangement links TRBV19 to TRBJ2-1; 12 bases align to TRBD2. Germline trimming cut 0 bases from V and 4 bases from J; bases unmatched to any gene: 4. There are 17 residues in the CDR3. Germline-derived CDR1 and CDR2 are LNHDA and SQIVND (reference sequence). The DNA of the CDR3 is TGTGCCAGTAGTATAGAAGTACTAGCGGGAGGTTACAATGAGCAGTTCTTC. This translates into CASSIEVLAGGYNEQFF. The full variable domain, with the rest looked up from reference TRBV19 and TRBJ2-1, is DGGITQSPKYLFRKEGQNVTLSCEQNLNHDAMYWYRQDPGQGLRLIYYSQIVNDFQKGDIAEGYSVSREKKESFPLTVTSAQKNPTAFYLCASSIEVLAGGYNEQFFGPGTRLTVL.

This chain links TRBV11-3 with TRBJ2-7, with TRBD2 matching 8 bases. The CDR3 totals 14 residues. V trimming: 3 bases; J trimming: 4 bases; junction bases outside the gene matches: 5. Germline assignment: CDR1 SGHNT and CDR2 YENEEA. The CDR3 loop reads CASSLGGLGYEQYF. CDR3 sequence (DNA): TGTGCCAGCAGCTTGGGGGGACTAGGATACGAGCAGTACTTC. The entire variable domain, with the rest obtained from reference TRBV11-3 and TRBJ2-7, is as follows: EAGVVQSPRYKIIEKKQPVAFWCNPISGHNTLYWYLQNLGQGPELLIRYENEEAVDDSQLPKDRFSAERLKGVDSTLKIQPAELGDSAVYLCASSLGGLGYEQYFGPGTRLTVT.

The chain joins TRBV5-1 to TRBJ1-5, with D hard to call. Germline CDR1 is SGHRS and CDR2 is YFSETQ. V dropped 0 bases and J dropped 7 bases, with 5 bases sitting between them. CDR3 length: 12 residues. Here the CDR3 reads CASSLAGQPQHF. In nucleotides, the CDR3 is TGCGCCAGCAGCTTGGCCGGCCAGCCCCAGCATTTT.

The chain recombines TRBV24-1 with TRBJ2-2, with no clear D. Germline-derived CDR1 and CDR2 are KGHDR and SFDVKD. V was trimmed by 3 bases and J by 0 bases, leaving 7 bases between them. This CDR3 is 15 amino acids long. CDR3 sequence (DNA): TGTGCCACCAGTGATCCGCGGTCGAACACCGGGGAGCTGTTTTTT. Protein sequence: CATSDPRSNTGELFF.

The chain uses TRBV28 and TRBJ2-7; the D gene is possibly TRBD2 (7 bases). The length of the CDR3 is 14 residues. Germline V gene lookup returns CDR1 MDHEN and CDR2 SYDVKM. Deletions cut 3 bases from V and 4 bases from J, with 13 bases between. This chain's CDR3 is CASSFGGRRYEQYF. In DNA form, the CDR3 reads TGTGCCAGCAGTTTCGGGGGGCGGCGGTACGAGCAGTACTTC.

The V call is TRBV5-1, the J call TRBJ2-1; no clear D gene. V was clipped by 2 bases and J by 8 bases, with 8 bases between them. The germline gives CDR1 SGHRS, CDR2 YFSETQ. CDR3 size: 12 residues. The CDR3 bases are TGCGCCAGCAGCTTAGCTAAGGATGAGCAGTTCTTC. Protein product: CASSLAKDEQFF.

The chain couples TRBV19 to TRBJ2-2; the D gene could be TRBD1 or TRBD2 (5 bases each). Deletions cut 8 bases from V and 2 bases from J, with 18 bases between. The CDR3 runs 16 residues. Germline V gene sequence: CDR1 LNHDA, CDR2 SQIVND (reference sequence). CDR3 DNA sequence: TGTGCCAGTTCGAGTTTCGGGGCGACTAACACCGGGGAGCTGTTTTTT. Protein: CASSSFGATNTGELFF.

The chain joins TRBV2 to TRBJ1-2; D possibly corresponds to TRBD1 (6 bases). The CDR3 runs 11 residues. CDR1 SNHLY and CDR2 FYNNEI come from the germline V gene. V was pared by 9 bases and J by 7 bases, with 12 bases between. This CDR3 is CASQGGFGYTF. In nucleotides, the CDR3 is TGTGCCAGTCAAGGGGGTTTTGGCTACACCTTC.

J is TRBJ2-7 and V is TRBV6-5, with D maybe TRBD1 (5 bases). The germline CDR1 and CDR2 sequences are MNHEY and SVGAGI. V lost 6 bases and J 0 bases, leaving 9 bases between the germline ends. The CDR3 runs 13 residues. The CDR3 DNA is TGTGCCAGCAGGACAGTCAGCTCCTACGAGCAGTACTTC. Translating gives CASRTVSSYEQYF.

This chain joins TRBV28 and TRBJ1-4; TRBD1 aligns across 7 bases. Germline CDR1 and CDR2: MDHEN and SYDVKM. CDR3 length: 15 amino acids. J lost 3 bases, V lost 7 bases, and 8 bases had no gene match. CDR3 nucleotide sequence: TGTGCCAGCATGAGAGGGACAGCACCTAATGAAAAACTGTTTTTT. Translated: CASMRGTAPNEKLFF. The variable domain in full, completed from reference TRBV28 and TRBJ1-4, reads DVKVTQSSRYLVKRTGEKVFLECVQDMDHENMFWYRQDPGLGLRLIYFSYDVKMKEKGDIPEGYSVSREKKERFSLILESASTNQTSMYLCASMRGTAPNEKLFFGSGTQLSVL.

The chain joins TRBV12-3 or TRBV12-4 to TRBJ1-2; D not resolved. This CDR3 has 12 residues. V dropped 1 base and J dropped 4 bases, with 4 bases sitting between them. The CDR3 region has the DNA TGTGCCAGCAGTTTAGAAGGCTATGGCTACACCTTC. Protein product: CASSLEGYGYTF.

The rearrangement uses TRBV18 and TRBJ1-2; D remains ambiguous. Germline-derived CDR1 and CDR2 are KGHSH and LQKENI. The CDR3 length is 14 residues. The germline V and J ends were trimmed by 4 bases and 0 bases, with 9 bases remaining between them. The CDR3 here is CASSRISSNYGYTF. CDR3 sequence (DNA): TGTGCCAGCTCACGTATATCTTCTAACTATGGCTACACCTTC.

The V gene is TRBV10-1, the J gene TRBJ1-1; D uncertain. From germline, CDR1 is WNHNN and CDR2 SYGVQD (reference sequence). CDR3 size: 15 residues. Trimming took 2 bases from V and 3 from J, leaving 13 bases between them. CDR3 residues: CASSEVDIADTEAFF. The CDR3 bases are TGCGCCAGCAGTGAGGTGGATATAGCCGACACTGAAGCTTTCTTT.

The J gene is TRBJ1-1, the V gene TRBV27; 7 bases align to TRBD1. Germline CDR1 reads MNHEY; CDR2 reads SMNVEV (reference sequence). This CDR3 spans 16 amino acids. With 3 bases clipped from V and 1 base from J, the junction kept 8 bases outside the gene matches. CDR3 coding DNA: TGTGCCAGCAGTTTTTTAACGGCAGGGGGGAACACTGAAGCTTTCTTT. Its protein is CASSFLTAGGNTEAFF.

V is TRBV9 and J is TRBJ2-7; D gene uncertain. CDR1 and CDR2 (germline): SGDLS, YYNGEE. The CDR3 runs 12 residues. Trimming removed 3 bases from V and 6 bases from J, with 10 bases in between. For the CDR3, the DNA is TGTGCCAGCAGCGCGGAGTGGGGCGAGCAGTACTTC. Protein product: CASSAEWGEQYF.

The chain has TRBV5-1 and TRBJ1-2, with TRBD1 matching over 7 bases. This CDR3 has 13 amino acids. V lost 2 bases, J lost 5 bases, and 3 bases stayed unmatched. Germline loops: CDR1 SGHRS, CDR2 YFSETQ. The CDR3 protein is CASSLGRGYGYTF. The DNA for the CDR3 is TGCGCCAGCAGCTTAGGCAGGGGGTATGGCTACACCTTC.

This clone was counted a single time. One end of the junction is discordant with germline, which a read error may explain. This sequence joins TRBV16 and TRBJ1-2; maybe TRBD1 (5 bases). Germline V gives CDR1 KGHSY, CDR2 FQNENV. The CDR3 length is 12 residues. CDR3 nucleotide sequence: TGTGCCAGCAGCCAATCGAGGGGTGGCGGGACTTTC. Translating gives CASSQSRGGGTF. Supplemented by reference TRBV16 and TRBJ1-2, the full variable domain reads GEEVAQTPKHLVRGEGQKAKLYCAPIKGHSYVFWYQQVLKNEFKFLISFQNENVFDETGMPKERFSAKCLPNSPCSLEIQATKLEDSAVYFCASSQSRGGGTFGSGTRLTVV.

DNA for the CDR3: TGTGCCAGCAGCTTGACCAATATCCCGGGCACCGGGGAGCTGTTTTTT. As protein: CASSLTNIPGTGELFF. The chain couples TRBV11-2 to TRBJ2-2; D is uncertain. This CDR3 is built from 16 residues. Trimming left V 3 bases short and J 4 bases short, with 15 bases between. CDR1 is SGHAT and CDR2 is FQNNGV in the germline V gene.

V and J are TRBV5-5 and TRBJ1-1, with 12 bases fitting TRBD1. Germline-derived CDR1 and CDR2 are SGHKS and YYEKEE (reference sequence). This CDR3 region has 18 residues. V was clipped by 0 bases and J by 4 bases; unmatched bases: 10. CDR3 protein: CASSLAPGQGAHSTEAFF. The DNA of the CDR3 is TGTGCCAGCAGCTTGGCCCCGGGACAGGGGGCGCATAGCACTGAAGCTTTCTTT.